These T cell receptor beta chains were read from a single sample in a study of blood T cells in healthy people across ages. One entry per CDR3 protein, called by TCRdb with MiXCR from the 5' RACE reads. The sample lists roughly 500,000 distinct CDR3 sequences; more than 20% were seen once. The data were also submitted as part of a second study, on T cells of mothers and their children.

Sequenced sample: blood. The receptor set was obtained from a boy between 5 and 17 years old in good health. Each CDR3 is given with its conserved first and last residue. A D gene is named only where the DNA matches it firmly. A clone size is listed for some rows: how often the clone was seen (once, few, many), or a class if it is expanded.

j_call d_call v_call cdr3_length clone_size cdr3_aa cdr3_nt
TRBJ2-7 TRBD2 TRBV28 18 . CASSFRTSGEVSPYEQYF TGTGCCAGCAGTTTTAGGACTAGCGGGGAGGTTAGTCCGTACGAGCAGTACTTC
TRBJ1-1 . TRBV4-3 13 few CASRLGGNTEAFF TGCGCCAGCAGGTTAGGGGGGAACACTGAAGCTTTCTTT
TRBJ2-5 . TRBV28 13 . CASRLGGGETQYF TGTGCCAGCAGGCTTGGCGGCGGGGAGACCCAGTACTTC
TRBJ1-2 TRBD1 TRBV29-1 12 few CSVNRQGHGYTF TGCAGCGTGAATCGACAGGGGCATGGATACACCTTC
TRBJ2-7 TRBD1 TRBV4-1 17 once CASSQHLTGGWGYEQYF TGCGCCAGCAGCCAACATTTAACAGGGGGTTGGGGGTACGAGCAGTACTTC
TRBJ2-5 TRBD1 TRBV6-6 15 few CASSSAGTGEEAQYF TGTGCCAGCAGTTCCGCCGGGACAGGGGAAGAGGCCCAGTACTTC
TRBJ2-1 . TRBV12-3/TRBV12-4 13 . CASSLNEGNEQFF TGTGCCAGCAGTTTAAATGAAGGTAATGAGCAGTTCTTC
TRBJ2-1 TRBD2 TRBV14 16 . CASSPFFSGNYNEQFF TGTGCCAGCAGCCCATTTTTTAGCGGGAACTACAATGAGCAGTTCTTC
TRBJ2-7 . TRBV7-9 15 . CASSLEGRPTYEQYF TGTGCCAGCAGCTTAGAAGGCAGGCCTACCTACGAGCAGTACTTC
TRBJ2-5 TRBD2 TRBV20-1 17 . CSARGMALTSYQETQYF TGCAGTGCTAGAGGGATGGCCCTGACTAGCTACCAAGAGACCCAGTACTTC
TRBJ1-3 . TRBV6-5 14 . CASSYSPAGNTIYF TGTGCCAGCAGTTACTCTCCAGCAGGAAACACCATATATTTT
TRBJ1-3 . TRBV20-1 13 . CSARQASGNTIYF TGCAGTGCTAGACAGGCGTCTGGAAACACCATATATTTT
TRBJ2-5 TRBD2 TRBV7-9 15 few CASTPEAGAQETQYF TGTGCCAGCACCCCCGAGGCGGGAGCTCAAGAGACCCAGTACTTC
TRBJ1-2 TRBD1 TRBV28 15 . CASSPRTGSNYGYTF TGTGCCAGCAGTCCTAGGACAGGGTCTAACTATGGCTACACCTTC
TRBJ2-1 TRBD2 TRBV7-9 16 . CASSLAGLAVYNEQFF TGTGCCAGCAGCTTAGCGGGACTAGCGGTTTACAATGAGCAGTTCTTC
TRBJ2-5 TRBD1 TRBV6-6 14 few CASSLGTEKWEQYF TGTGCCAGCAGTCTCGGGACAGAAAAGTGGGAGCAGTACTTC
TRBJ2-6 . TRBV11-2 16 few CASSLAQASGANVLTF TGTGCCAGCAGCTTAGCACAGGCGTCTGGGGCCAACGTCCTGACTTTC
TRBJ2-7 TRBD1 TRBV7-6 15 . CASSDGQANSYEQYF TGTGCCAGCAGCGACGGACAGGCCAACTCCTACGAGCAGTACTTC
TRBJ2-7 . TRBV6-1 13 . CASSDGTDPEQYF TGTGCCAGCAGTGATGGGACCGATCCCGAGCAGTACTTC
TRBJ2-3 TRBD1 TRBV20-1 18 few CSAAMRQGDIFSTDTQYF TGCAGTGCCGCAATGAGACAGGGGGATATTTTTAGCACAGATACGCAGTATTTT
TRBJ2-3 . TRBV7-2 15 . CASRPDRGGTDTQYF TGTGCCAGCAGGCCTGACAGAGGCGGCACAGATACGCAGTATTTT
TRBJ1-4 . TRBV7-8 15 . CASSPPRGESEKLFF TGTGCCAGCAGCCCCCCACGCGGGGAAAGTGAAAAACTGTTTTTT
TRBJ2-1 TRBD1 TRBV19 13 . CASSETGTEEQFF TGTGCCAGTAGCGAGACCGGGACAGAGGAGCAGTTCTTC
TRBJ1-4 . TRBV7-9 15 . CASSFRTATNEKLFF TGTGCCAGCAGCTTTCGGACAGCAACTAATGAAAAACTGTTTTTT
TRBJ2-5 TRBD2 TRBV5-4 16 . CASSERTSWGSETQYF TGTGCCAGCAGCGAACGGACTAGTTGGGGATCAGAGACCCAGTACTTC
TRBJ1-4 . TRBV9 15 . CASSVGGREGSGLFF TGTGCCAGCAGCGTAGGGGGCAGAGAGGGTTCGGGACTGTTTTTT
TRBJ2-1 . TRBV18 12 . CASSALQNEQFF TGTGCCAGCTCAGCACTTCAGAATGAGCAGTTCTTC
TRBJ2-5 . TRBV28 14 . CASRRAGLQETQYF TGTGCCAGCAGGAGAGCGGGCTTACAAGAGACCCAGTACTTC
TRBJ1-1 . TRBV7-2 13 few CASSLDGRKEAFF TGTGCCAGCAGCTTAGACGGTCGCAAAGAAGCTTTCTTT
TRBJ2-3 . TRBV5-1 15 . CASRIQGVFTDTQYF TGCGCCAGCAGAATCCAGGGTGTATTTACAGATACGCAGTATTTT
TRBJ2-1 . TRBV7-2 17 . CASSEAVGGKGINEQFF TGTGCCAGCAGCGAGGCGGTCGGCGGGAAGGGGATCAATGAGCAGTTCTTC
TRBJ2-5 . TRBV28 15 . CASSPTGSSKETQYF TGTGCCAGCAGCCCAACAGGGAGTAGCAAAGAGACCCAGTACTTC
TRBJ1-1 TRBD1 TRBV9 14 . CASSVEAGGTEASF TGTGCCAGCAGCGTAGAGGCAGGGGGCACTGAAGCTTCCTTT
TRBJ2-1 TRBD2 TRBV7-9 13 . CASTSGGPDEQFF TGTGCTTCGACTAGCGGAGGCCCTGATGAGCAGTTCTTC
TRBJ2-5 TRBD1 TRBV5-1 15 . CASSPQGADGETQYF TGCGCCAGCAGCCCGCAGGGGGCTGACGGGGAGACCCAGTACTTC
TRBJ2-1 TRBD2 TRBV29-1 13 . CSVLVLADNEQFF TGCAGCGTTCTTGTACTAGCGGACAATGAGCAGTTCTTC
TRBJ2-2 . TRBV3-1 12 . CASSQVGPELFF TGTGCCAGCAGCCAAGTAGGGCCGGAGCTGTTTTTT
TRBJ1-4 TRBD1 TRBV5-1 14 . CASGTTGGGEKLFF TGCGCCAGCGGAACTACAGGGGGCGGAGAAAAACTGTTTTTT
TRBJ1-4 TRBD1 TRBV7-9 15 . CASSTGQGLDEKLFF TGTGCCAGCAGCACAGGACAGGGCCTAGATGAAAAACTGTTTTTT
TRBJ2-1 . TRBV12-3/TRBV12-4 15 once CASSLSHGPSNEQFF TGTGCCAGCAGTTTAAGTCACGGACCTTCCAATGAGCAGTTCTTC
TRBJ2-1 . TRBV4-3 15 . CASSQDRSIYNEQFF TGCGCCAGCAGCCAGGATAGGAGCATTTACAATGAGCAGTTCTTC
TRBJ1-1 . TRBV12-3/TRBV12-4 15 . CASNPGRGRLTEAFF TGTGCCAGCAACCCTGGCAGGGGCCGGCTGACTGAAGCTTTCTTT
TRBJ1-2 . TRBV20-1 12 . CSATSSNYGYTF TGCAGTGCTACCAGCTCTAACTATGGCTACACCTTC
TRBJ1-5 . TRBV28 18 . CASSAWPPGVWGNQPQHF TGTGCCAGCAGCGCATGGCCCCCAGGGGTCTGGGGCAATCAGCCCCAGCATTTT
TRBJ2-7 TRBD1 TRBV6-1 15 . CASSGQGASLYEQYF TGTGCCAGCAGTGGACAGGGGGCATCCCTATACGAGCAGTACTTC
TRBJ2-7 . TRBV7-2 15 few CASSPSGAGRGEQYF TGTGCCAGCAGCCCGTCTGGCGCAGGCAGAGGCGAGCAGTACTTC
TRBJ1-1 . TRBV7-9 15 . CASSLSESGGGEAFF TGTGCCAGCAGCTTAAGCGAGTCGGGGGGTGGGGAAGCTTTCTTT
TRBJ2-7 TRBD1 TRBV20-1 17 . CSARGDRGPIYSYEQYF TGCAGTGCAAGGGGGGACAGGGGGCCAATCTACTCCTACGAGCAGTACTTC
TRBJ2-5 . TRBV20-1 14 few CSARDLATQETQYF TGCAGTGCTAGAGATCTAGCTACCCAAGAGACCCAGTACTTC
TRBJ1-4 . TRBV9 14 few CASSVGIKNQKLFF TGTGCCAGCAGCGTCGGGATTAAGAATCAAAAACTGTTTTTT
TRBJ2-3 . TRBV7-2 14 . CASSLGRGPDTQYF TGTGCCAGCAGCTTGGGACGAGGACCAGATACGCAGTATTTT
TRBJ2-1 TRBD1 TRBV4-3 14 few CASSRGDRGSEQFF TGCGCCAGCAGCCGGGGGGACAGGGGGAGTGAGCAGTTCTTC
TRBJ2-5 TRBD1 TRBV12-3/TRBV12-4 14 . CASTRQGAGETQYF TGTGCCAGCACCCGACAGGGCGCAGGAGAGACCCAGTACTTC
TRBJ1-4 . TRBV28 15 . CASSIPGPWSEKLFF TGTGCCAGCAGTATACCCGGGCCTTGGAGTGAAAAACTGTTTTTT
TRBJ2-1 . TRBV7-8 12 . CASSSYLAQPYF TGTGCCAGCAGCTCATATCTAGCCCAGCCGTACTTC